This T cell receptor beta chain appears in the sequencing data of a study of blood T cell repertoires in COVID-19. Method: immunoSEQ multiplex PCR; TCRdb's copy keeps in-frame clones and lacks some. The sample gives fewer than 600,000 clones, approximately 87% of which show up once; 1.5% to 2% is in the top ten. Germline CDR1 and CDR2: SEHNR and FQNEAQ (reference sequence). V lost 1 base and J lost 4, with 11 bases in between. This CDR3 is 15 amino acids long. The participants were between roughly 18 and 100 years old and came from 24 US areas. Sequencing was done on a sample of PBMCs or T cells enriched from blood (not recorded which). This TCR derives from a woman between 40 and 55 years old who had recovered from COVID-19. The chain couples TRBV7-9 to TRBJ1-3; D remains ambiguous. The CDR3 is CASSLGAGSGNTIYF. The CDR3 coding sequence is TGTGCCAGCAGCTTAGGGGCTGGATCCGGAAACACCATATATTTT.